Given below is one T cell receptor beta chain in context. V was shortened by 4 bases and J by 5 bases, with 15 bases between the two germline ends. Germline V lookup: CDR1 SGHDN, CDR2 FVKESK. The CDR3 length is 15 residues. This sample was included in a study of control samples from healthy donors and cancer patients. Sequencing used immunoSEQ multiplex PCR; TCRdb keeps in-frame clones, though not all of them. The table shows about 130,000 clones, with around 90% occurring only once. This chain uses TRBV14 with TRBJ1-3; D remains unclear. The specimen was blood. This TCR was recovered from a man in his forties in good health. CDR3 nucleotide sequence: TGTGCCAGCAGCCTAGCCGGTCCTTCTAGAAACACCATATATTTT. Its translation is CASSLAGPSRNTIYF.